This TCR beta chain originates from a study of blood T cell repertoires in COVID-19. Study in general: COVID-19 samples, acute and convalescent, were from the United States, Italy and Spain. From T cells, B-cell-depleted T cells, or PBMCs came the material, which was cDNA or gDNA.

Seattle patient enrollment occurred during active infection, with longitudinal follow-up thereafter. The CDR3 length is 17 residues. V lost 6 bases, J lost 2 bases, and 20 bases lay in between. Germline V gene lookup returns CDR1 SNHLY and CDR2 FYNNEI. As processed by the authors: Scientists estimated how many nucleated cells there were by amplifying reference gene primers. TCRdb keeps only in-frame clones here, not all; method: immunoSEQ multiplex PCR. The V and J calls and the clone size are those of that table, but D and trimming were determined from the DNA. The table includes 200,000 or so clones, approximately 80% detected once.

This TCR derives from a man aged 55-75 years with COVID-19, enrolled during active disease. J is TRBJ2-1 and V is TRBV2; maybe TRBD1 (5 bases). Sequencing used peripheral blood. In nucleotides, the CDR3 is TGTGCCAGCAGCGTAGATGGGGCGTTTTCAACCTACAATGAGCAGTTCTTC. Translated, it gives CASSVDGAFSTYNEQFF.